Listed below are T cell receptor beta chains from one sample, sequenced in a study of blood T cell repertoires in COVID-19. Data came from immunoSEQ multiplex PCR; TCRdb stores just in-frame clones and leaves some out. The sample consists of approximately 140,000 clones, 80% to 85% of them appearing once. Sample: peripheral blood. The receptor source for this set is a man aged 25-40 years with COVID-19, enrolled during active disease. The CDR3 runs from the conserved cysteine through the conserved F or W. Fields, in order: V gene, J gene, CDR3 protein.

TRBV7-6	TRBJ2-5	CASSVKETQYF
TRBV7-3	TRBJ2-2	CASCPRGGDTGELFF
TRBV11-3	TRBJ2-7	CASSLSAGGEQYF
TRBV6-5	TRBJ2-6	CASTTGGAGANVLTF
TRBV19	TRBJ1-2	CASSRLEEGYGYTF
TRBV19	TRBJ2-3	CASSVTRDRGTDTQYF
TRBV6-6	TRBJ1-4	CASSLNRGSNEKLFF
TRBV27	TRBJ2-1	CASSQTRQGARLDEQFF
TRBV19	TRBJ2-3	CASRANTDTQYF
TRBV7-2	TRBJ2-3	CASSLAPPTQYF
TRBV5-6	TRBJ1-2	CASSLVNQAGYGYTF
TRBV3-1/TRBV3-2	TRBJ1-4	CASSLRQGRSEKLFF
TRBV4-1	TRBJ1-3	CASSQTGTVTGNTIYF
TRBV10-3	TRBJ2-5	CAISSREETQYF
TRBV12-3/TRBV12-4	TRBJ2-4	CASSRSLENIQYF
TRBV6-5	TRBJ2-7	CASSYPDRYYEQYF
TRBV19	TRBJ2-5	CASRLVGTSGRSETQYF
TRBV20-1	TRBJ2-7	CSASNQGAYEQYF
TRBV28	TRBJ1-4	CASRGANEKLFF
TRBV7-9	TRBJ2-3	CASSLALVSFTDTQYF
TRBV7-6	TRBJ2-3	CASSLGPRGTDTQYF
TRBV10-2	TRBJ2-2	CASSVWDRGPGELFF
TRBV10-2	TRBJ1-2	CASSEEEYGYTF
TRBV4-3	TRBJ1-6	CASSHDGQLGSPLHF
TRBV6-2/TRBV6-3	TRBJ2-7	CASSNGISYEQYF
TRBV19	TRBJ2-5	CASSMESVRAGGQETQYF
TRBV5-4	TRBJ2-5	CASSLGTGRLETQYF
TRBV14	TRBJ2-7	CASSQESGFIYEQYF
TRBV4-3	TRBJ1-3	CASSPRQGANTIYF
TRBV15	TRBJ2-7	CATSRDLGGEQYF
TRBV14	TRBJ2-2	CASSQVAGAAGELFF
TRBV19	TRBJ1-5	CATSGVGQPQHF
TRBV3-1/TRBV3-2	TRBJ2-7	CASSQGERPTYEQYF
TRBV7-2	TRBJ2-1	CASSLDGLGPSCFF
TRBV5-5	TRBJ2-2	CASTIQGNTGELFF
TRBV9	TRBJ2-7	CASSVGGPSSYEQYF
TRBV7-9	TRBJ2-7	CASSVSGEQYF
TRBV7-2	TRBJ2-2	CASSFDDSTGELFF
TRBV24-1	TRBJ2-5	CATSDHREETQYF
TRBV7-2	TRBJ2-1	CASSLSRGLREQFF
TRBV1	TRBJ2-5	CTSSQGGWGGQETQYF
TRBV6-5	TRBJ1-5	CASRHGTGGGQPQHF
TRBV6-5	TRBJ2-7	CASSYRSAGGPYEQYF
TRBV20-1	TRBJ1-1	CSAQNRVEAFF
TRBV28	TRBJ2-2	CASHWGGNTGELFF
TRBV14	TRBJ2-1	CASSQGTAEQFF